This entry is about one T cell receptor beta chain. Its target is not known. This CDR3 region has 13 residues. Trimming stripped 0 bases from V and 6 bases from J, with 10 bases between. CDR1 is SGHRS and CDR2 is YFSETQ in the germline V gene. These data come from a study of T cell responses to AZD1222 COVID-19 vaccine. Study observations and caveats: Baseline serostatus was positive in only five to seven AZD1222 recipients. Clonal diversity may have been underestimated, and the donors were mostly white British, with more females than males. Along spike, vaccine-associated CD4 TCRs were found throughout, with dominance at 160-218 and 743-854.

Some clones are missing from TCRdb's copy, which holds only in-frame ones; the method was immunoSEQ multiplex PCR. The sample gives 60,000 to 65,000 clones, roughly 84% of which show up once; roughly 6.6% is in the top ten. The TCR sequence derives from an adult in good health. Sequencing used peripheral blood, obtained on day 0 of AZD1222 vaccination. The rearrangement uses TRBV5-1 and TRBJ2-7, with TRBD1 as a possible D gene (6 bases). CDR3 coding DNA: TGCGCCAGCAGCTTGGGTTCCAGGGGCGAGCAGTACTTC. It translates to CASSLGSRGEQYF.